Shown below are 22 T cell receptor beta chains from a single sample sequenced in a study of blood T cell repertoires in COVID-19 (dated by TCRdb to about 2020). Library generation was performed with the immunoSEQ multiplex PCR assay. TCRdb's version of the immuneACCESS table is confined to in-frame rearrangements and falls short of the full clone set. An unresolved V gene accounts for under half of the shortfall where checked; the remainder is of unknown origin. For this sample the table gives about 140,000 clones, of which 75% to 90% were detected only once. Together, the top ten hold 37% of the sample. The sequenced sample consisted of peripheral blood. The receptors shown here come from a man aged 50 to 60 who had recovered from COVID-19.

V and J are TRBV2 and TRBJ2-2; 8 positions agree with TRBD1. CDR3 length equals 14 residues. Per the germline V gene, CDR1 is SNHLY and CDR2 is FYNNEI. Trimming cost V 6 bases and J 4 bases; bases outside gene matches: 4. CDR3 DNA: TGTGCCAGCAGACTGGACAGGGCCACCGGGGAGCTGTTTTTT. Its protein product is CASRLDRATGELFF.

The chain couples TRBV5-1 to TRBJ1-2; D is perhaps TRBD1 (5 bases). The V and J ends lost 0 bases and 5 bases respectively, with 11 bases between them. CDR3 size: 14 residues. Germline V CDR1 and CDR2: SGHRS, YFSETQ. CDR3 sequence reads: CASSLDGRGYGYTF. Written as DNA, the CDR3 is TGCGCCAGCAGCTTGGATGGGAGGGGTTATGGCTACACCTTC.

The gene calls are TRBV14 and TRBJ2-3; 11 nucleotides align to TRBD2. This CDR3 is 17 amino acids long. Looked up from germline, CDR1 is SGHDN and CDR2 is FVKESK. Trimming removed 0 bases from V and 0 bases from J; junction bases left unmatched: 2. The CDR3 reads CASSQELAGVSTDTQYF. CDR3 bases: TGTGCCAGCAGCCAAGAACTAGCGGGGGTCAGCACAGATACGCAGTATTTT.

The rearrangement links TRBV19 to TRBJ1-6; 7 bases map to TRBD1. Germline values: CDR1 LNHDA, CDR2 SQIVND (reference sequence). The CDR3 contains 16 residues. Trimming at V came to 4 bases and at J to 5 bases, leaving 8 bases not matched to a gene. CDR3 sequence reads: CASSNPPGQNNSPLHF. CDR3 DNA sequence: TGTGCCAGTAGTAATCCACCGGGACAGAATAATTCACCCCTCCACTTT.

The chain links TRBV7-9 to TRBJ2-1; 15 nucleotides agree with TRBD2. Germline V gene data show CDR1 as SEHNR and CDR2 as FQNEAQ (reference sequence). J lost 6 bases, V lost 5 bases, and 5 bases had no gene match. This CDR3 has 16 amino acids. CDR3 sequence reads: CASSPWTSGGGNEQFF. For the CDR3, the DNA is TGTGCCAGCAGCCCCTGGACTAGCGGGGGGGGCAATGAGCAGTTCTTC.

This rearrangement joins TRBV12-3 or TRBV12-4 to TRBJ1-2; 8 positions agree with TRBD1. With V trimmed by 6 bases and J by 2 bases, 2 bases remained unmatched. The CDR3 is 13 residues long. Here the CDR3 reads CASRYRGNYGYTF. The DNA of the CDR3 is TGTGCCAGCAGGTACAGGGGGAACTATGGCTACACCTTC.

The V call is TRBV6-1, the J call TRBJ1-6; tentative D call: TRBD1 (6 bases). Germline V gene lookup returns CDR1 MNHNS and CDR2 SASEGT. Trimming stripped 0 bases from V and 9 bases from J, with 18 bases between. The CDR3 runs to 17 residues. The CDR3 coding sequence is TGTGCCAGCAGTGAAGCGAGGACCAGGGGCTCCGGTTCACCCCTCCACTTT. It yields the protein CASSEARTRGSGSPLHF.

The chain uses TRBV6-6 and TRBJ1-2, with D uncertain. The V end was cut by 0 bases, the J end by 8 bases, with 16 bases between. Per the germline V gene, CDR1 is MNHNY and CDR2 is SVGAGI (reference sequence). The CDR3 spans 15 residues. The CDR3: CASSYSIVRPLGYTF. CDR3 DNA sequence: TGTGCCAGCAGTTACTCGATAGTCAGGCCCCTAGGCTACACCTTC.

The chain carries TRBV15 and TRBJ2-7, with 8 bases identical to TRBD2. V was clipped by 1 base and J by 3 bases; unmatched bases: 5. Per the germline V gene, CDR1 is LNHNV and CDR2 is YYDKDF (reference sequence). This CDR3 is 15 amino acids long. The CDR3 sequence: CATSRAGGLGYEQYF. In DNA form, the CDR3 reads TGTGCCACCAGCAGAGCGGGGGGGCTCGGCTACGAGCAGTACTTC.

Regarding this clone: The same CDR3 arises from other DNA sequences in this sample as well. This chain connects TRBV12-3 or TRBV12-4 to TRBJ2-5; unclear D gene. The V end was cut by 3 bases, the J end by 5 bases, with 4 bases between. CDR3 length equals 11 residues. CDR3 nucleotide sequence: TGTGCCAGCAGTTTCCGGGAGACCCAGTACTTC. It translates to CASSFRETQYF.

The gene calls are TRBV7-2 and TRBJ1-1; 8 nucleotides agree with TRBD1. The CDR3 runs to 13 residues. Trimming took 3 bases from V and 4 from J; bases not matched to a gene: 1. CDR1 and CDR2 (germline): SGHTA, FQGNSA. The CDR3 protein is CASSFTGGTEAFF. The CDR3 region has the DNA TGTGCCAGCAGCTTTACAGGGGGCACTGAAGCTTTCTTT.

The CDR3 bases are TGCGCCAGCAGCCAAGAGGCCGGGACTAGCAAGCGGGGGGACCCACTGGAGACCCAGTACTTC. As protein: CASSQEAGTSKRGDPLETQYF. The chain couples TRBV4-1 to TRBJ2-5, with 9 bases identical to TRBD2. The CDR3 spans 21 residues. Trimming at V came to 0 bases and at J to 5 bases, leaving 22 bases not matched to a gene. Per the germline V gene, CDR1 is MGHRA and CDR2 is YSYEKL.

The CDR3 protein is CASSQEGGFGTEAFF. The CDR3 DNA follows: TGTGCCAGCAGCCAAGAGGGGGGTTTCGGCACTGAAGCTTTCTTT. V and J are TRBV3-1 (or the pseudogene TRBV3-2) and TRBJ1-1, with D perhaps TRBD1 (5 bases). Germline V gene lookup returns CDR1 LGHDT and CDR2 YNNKEL (reference sequence). The CDR3 is 15 amino acids. Trimming took off 0 bases at V and 4 bases at J, with 12 bases between the two ends.

The gene calls are TRBV13 and TRBJ1-4; 8 nucleotides match TRBD1. Unmatched junction bases numbered 7, after V lost 5 bases and J lost 8 bases. CDR1 PRHDT and CDR2 FYEKMQ come from the germline V gene (reference sequence). This CDR3 comprises 14 residues. CDR3: CASSDRGLEEKLFF. CDR3 DNA sequence: TGTGCCAGCAGCGACAGGGGCCTGGAGGAAAAACTGTTTTTT.

The gene calls are TRBV3-1 (or the pseudogene TRBV3-2) and TRBJ1-1; TRBD1 matches at 7 bases. The CDR3 has 17 amino acids. Germline V gene data show CDR1 as LGHDT and CDR2 as YNNKEL (reference sequence). Germline trimming cut 1 base from V and 3 bases from J; bases unmatched to any gene: 11. The CDR3 protein is CASSQGQGWGPDTEAFF. CDR3 in DNA: TGTGCCAGCAGCCAAGGACAGGGATGGGGGCCGGACACTGAAGCTTTCTTT.

V usage is TRBV6-2 or TRBV6-3 and J usage is TRBJ2-7; weak D call: TRBD2 (6 bases). The CDR3 has 14 amino acids. V lost 5 bases and J 2 bases, leaving 13 bases between the germline ends. CDR1 and CDR2 from the germline V gene are MNHEY and SVGEGT. The CDR3 region has the DNA TGTGCCAGCAGTCCCGGAGGGCTAGCCTACGAGCAGTACTTC. Translated, it gives CASSPGGLAYEQYF.

The chain recombines TRBV5-6 with TRBJ1-2; the match to TRBD1 covers 11 bases. J lost 4 bases, V lost 4 bases, and 0 bases had no gene match. The length of the CDR3 is 13 residues. Germline lookup yields CDR1 SGHDT and CDR2 YYEEEE. CDR3 sequence reads: CASSGQGAYGYTF. In DNA form, the CDR3 reads TGTGCCAGCAGCGGACAGGGGGCCTATGGCTACACCTTC.

The chain couples TRBV23-1 to TRBJ1-3; TRBD1 agrees at 9 bases. TRBV23-1 is identified as an open reading frame with a role that is uncertain. Trimming at V came to 2 bases and at J to 2 bases, leaving 4 bases not matched to a gene. The length of the CDR3 is 16 residues. In nucleotides, the CDR3 is TGCGCCAGCAGTCAACACCGGGACAGGGCTGGAAACACCATATATTTT. As protein: CASSQHRDRAGNTIYF.

The J gene is TRBJ2-3, the V gene TRBV5-6, with D tentatively TRBD1 (6 bases). Trimming removed 2 bases from V and 4 bases from J, with 8 bases in between. This CDR3 spans 13 amino acids. Germline CDR1 reads SGHDT; CDR2 reads YYEEEE. The CDR3 loop is CASSLQGPDTQYF. The CDR3 DNA reads TGTGCCAGCAGCTTACAGGGCCCAGATACGCAGTATTTT.

This clone was counted only a few times. The CDR3 loop reads CASSIARFEGVSNQPQHF. Here the CDR3 DNA reads TGTGCCAGTAGTATAGCGCGATTCGAGGGCGTTAGCAATCAGCCCCAGCATTTT. The chain employs TRBV19 and TRBJ1-5; D remains unclear. V was pared by 1 base and J by 0 bases, with 16 bases between. Germline CDR1 LNHDA, CDR2 SQIVND (reference sequence). This CDR3 contains 18 residues.

This clone appeared once. J is TRBJ2-3 and V is TRBV4-3; 9 bases line up with TRBD2. J was trimmed by 0 bases and V by 0 bases; bases with no gene match: 4. CDR1 is LGHNA and CDR2 is YSLEER in the germline V gene. The CDR3 runs 17 residues. As DNA, the CDR3 is TGCGCCAGCAGCCAAGATTGGCTAGCGGGGAGCACAGATACGCAGTATTTT. It encodes CASSQDWLAGSTDTQYF.

The chain combines TRBV4-1 with TRBJ2-1; 7 bases agree with TRBD1. The V gene end was trimmed by 1 base and the J gene end by 0 bases; junction bases not matched to a gene: 3. The CDR3 runs 16 residues. Germline assignment: CDR1 MGHRA and CDR2 YSYEKL. CDR3: CASSQVSGGSYNEQFF. CDR3 sequence (DNA): TGCGCCAGCAGCCAAGTTTCAGGGGGCTCCTACAATGAGCAGTTCTTC.